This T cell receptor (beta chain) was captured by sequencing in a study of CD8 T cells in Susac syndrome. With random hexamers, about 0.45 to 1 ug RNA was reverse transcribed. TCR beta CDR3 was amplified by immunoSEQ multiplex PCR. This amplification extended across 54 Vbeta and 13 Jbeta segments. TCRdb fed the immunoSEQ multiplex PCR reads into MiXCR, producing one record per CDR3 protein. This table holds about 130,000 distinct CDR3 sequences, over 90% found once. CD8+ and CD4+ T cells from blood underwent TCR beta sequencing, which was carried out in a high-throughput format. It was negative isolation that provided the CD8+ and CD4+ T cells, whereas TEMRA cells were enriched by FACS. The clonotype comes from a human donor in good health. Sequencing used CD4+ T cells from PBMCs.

As DNA, the CDR3 is TGCAGTGCTGGGGACAGGGCGGACACTGAAGCTTTCTTT. The encoded protein is CSAGDRADTEAFF. V and J are TRBV20-1 and TRBJ1-1, with 9 bases lining up with TRBD1. The CDR3 spans 13 residues. The germline V gene has CDR1 DFQATT and CDR2 SNEGSKA (reference sequence). Unmatched junction bases numbered 4, after V lost 5 bases and J lost 3 bases.